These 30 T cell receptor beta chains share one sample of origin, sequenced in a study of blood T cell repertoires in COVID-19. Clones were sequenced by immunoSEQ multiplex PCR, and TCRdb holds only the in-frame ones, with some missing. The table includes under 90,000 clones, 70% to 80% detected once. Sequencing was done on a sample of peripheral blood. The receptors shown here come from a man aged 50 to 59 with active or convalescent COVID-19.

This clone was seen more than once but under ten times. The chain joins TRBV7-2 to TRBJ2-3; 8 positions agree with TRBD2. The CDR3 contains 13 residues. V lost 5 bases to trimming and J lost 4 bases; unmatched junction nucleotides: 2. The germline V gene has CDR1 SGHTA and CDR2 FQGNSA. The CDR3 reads CASSRGGPDTQYF. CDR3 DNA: TGTGCCAGCAGCCGGGGGGGCCCAGATACGCAGTATTTT.

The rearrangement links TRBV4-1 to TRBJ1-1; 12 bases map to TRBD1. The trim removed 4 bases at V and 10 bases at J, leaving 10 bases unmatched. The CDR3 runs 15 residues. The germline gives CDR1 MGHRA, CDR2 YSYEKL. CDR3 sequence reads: CASSRGQGAPLLAFF. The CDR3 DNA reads TGCGCCAGCAGCCGGGGACAGGGGGCGCCTTTATTAGCTTTCTTT.

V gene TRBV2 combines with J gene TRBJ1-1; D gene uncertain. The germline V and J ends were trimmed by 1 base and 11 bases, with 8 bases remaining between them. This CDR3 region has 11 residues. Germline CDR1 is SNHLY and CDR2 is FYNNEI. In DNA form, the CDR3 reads TGTGCCAGCAGTGAAGGTTTATTGGCTTTCTTT. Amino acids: CASSEGLLAFF.

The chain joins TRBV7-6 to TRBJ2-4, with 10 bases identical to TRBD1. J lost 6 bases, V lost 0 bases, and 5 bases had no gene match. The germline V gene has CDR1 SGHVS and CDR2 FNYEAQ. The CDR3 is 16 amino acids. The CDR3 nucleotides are TGTGCCAGCAGCTTAGCCGATGACAGGGGGCGAAACATTCAGTACTTC. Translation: CASSLADDRGRNIQYF.

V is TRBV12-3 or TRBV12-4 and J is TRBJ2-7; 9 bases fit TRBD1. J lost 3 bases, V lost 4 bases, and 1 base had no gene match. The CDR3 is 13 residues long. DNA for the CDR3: TGTGCCAGCAGTTACAGGGGGCGCTACGAGCAGTACTTC. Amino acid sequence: CASSYRGRYEQYF.

Written as DNA, the CDR3 is TGTGCCAGCAGCGTTAGCGCCAACCTCCTAACAGATACGCAGTATTTT. Protein product: CASSVSANLLTDTQYF. J is TRBJ2-3 and V is TRBV9, with a weak D call TRBD2 (5 bases). V was pared by 2 bases and J by 3 bases, with 16 bases between. The length of the CDR3 is 16 residues. The germline CDR1 and CDR2 sequences are SGDLS and YYNGEE. Using reference TRBV9 and TRBJ2-3 for the parts outside the CDR3, the full variable domain is DSGVTQTPKHLITATGQRVTLRCSPRSGDLSVYWYQQSLDQGLQFLIQYYNGEERAKGNILERFSAQQFPDLHSELNLSSLELGDSALYFCASSVSANLLTDTQYFGPGTRLTVL.

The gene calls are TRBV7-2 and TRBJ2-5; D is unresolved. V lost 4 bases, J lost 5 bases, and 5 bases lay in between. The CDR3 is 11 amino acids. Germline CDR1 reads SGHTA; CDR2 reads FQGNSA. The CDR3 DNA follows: TGTGCCAGCAGCTCACGGGAGACCCAGTACTTC. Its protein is CASSSRETQYF.

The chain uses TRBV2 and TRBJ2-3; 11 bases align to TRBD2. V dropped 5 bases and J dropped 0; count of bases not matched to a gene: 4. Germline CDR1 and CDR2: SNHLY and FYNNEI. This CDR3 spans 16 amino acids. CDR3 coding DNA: TGTGCCAGCAGTCTAGCGGGGGGAGCGAGCACAGATACGCAGTATTTT. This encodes CASSLAGGASTDTQYF.

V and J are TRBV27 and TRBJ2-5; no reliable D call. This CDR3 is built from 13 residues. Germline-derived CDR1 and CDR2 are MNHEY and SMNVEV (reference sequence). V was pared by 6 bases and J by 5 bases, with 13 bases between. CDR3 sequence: CASRSSRGETQYF. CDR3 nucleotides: TGTGCCAGCAGAAGCTCTAGAGGTGAGACCCAGTACTTC.

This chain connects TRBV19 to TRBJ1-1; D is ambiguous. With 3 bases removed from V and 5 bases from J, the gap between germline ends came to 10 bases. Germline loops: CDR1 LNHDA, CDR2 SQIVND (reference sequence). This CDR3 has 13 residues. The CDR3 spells CASSIAGRTEAFF. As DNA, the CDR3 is TGTGCCAGTAGTATTGCGGGCCGGACTGAAGCTTTCTTT.

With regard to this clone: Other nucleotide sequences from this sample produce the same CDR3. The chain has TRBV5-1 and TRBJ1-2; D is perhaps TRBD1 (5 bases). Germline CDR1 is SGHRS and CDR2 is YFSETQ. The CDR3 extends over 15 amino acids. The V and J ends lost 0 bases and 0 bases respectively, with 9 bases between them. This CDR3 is CASSLGQSANYGYTF. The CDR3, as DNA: TGCGCCAGCAGCTTGGGACAGAGCGCTAACTATGGCTACACCTTC.

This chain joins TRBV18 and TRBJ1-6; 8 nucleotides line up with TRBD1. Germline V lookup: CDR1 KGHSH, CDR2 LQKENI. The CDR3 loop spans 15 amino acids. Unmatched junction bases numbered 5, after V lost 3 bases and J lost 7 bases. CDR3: CASSPTGDRNSPLHF. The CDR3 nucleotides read TGTGCCAGCTCACCGACAGGGGATCGGAATTCACCCCTCCACTTT.

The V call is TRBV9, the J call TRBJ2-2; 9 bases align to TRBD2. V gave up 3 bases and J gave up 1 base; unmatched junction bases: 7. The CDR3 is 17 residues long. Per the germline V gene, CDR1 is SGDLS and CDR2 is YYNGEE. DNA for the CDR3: TGTGCCAGCAGCGACCTCGGAGCGGGGGGGAACACCGGGGAGCTGTTTTTT. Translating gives CASSDLGAGGNTGELFF. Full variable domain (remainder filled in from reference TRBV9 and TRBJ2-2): DSGVTQTPKHLITATGQRVTLRCSPRSGDLSVYWYQQSLDQGLQFLIQYYNGEERAKGNILERFSAQQFPDLHSELNLSSLELGDSALYFCASSDLGAGGNTGELFFGEGSRLTVL.

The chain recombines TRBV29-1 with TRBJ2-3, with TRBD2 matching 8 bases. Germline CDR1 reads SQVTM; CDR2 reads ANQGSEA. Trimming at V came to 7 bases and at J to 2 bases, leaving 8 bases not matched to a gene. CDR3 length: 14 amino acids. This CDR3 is CSADDSGTTDTQYF. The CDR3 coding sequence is TGCAGCGCCGATGATAGCGGGACCACAGATACGCAGTATTTT.

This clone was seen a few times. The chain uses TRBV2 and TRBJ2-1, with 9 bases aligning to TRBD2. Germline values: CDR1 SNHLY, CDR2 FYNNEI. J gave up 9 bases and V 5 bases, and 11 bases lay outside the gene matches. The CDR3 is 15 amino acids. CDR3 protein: CASSLGGTSSTEQFF. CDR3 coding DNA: TGTGCCAGCAGTCTAGGAGGGACTAGCAGTACTGAGCAGTTCTTC.

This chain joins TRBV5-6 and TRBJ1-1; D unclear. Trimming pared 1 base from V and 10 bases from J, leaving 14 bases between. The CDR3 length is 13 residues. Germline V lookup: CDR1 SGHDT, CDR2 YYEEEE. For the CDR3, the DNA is TGTGCCAGCAGCTTGAGCCTCGGAGAAGTAGCTTTCTTT. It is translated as CASSLSLGEVAFF.

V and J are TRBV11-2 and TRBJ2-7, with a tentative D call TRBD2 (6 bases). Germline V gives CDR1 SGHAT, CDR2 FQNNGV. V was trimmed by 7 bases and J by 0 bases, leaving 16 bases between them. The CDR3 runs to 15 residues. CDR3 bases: TGTGCCAGCACCTCCCCCCGGGGGAGCTCCTACGAGCAGTACTTC. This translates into CASTSPRGSSYEQYF. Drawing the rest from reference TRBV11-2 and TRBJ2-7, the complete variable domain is EAGVAQSPRYKIIEKRQSVAFWCNPISGHATLYWYQQILGQGPKLLIQFQNNGVVDDSQLPKDRFSAERLKGVDSTLKIQPAKLEDSAVYLCASTSPRGSSYEQYFGPGTRLTVT.

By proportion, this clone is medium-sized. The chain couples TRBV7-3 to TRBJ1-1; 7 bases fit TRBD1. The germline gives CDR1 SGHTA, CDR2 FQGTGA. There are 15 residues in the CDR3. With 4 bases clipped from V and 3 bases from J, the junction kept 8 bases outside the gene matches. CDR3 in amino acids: CASSSITGVHTEAFF. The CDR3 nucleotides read TGTGCCAGCAGCTCTATTACAGGGGTACACACTGAAGCTTTCTTT.

This CDR3 is CASTIGGGVADTQYF. The CDR3 DNA reads as TGTGCCAGCACCATAGGAGGGGGGGTGGCAGATACGCAGTATTTT. The chain joins TRBV7-3 to TRBJ2-3; weak D call: TRBD2 (7 bases). This CDR3 region has 15 residues. The V gene's germline CDR1 is SGHTA and CDR2 FQGTGA. Trimming cost V 7 bases and J 4 bases, with 18 bases left between them. Complete variable domain (other parts from reference TRBV7-3 and TRBJ2-3): GAGVSQTPSNKVTEKGKYVELRCDPISGHTALYWYRQSLGQGPEFLIYFQGTGAADDSGLPNDRFFAVRPEGSVSTLKIQRTERGDSAVYLCASTIGGGVADTQYFGPGTRLTVL.

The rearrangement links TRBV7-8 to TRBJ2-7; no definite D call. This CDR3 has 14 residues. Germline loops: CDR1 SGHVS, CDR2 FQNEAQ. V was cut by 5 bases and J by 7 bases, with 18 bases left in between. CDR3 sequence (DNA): TGTGCCAGCAGCCCTGAAGAGCGAACGAGGGAGCAGTACTTC. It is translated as CASSPEERTREQYF.

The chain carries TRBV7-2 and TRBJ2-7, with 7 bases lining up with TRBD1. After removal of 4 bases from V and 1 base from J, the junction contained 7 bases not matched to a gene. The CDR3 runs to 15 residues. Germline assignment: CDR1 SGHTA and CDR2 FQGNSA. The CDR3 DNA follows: TGTGCCAGCAGCTCGAGGACAGGCGGTTCCTACGAGCAGTACTTC. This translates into CASSSRTGGSYEQYF.

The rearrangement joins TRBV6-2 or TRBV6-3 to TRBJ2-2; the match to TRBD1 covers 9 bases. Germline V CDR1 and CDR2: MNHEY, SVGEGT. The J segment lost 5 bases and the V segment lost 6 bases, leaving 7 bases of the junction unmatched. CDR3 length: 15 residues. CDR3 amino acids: CASSQQGAMTGELFF. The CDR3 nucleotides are TGTGCCAGCAGCCAACAGGGGGCAATGACCGGGGAGCTGTTTTTT.

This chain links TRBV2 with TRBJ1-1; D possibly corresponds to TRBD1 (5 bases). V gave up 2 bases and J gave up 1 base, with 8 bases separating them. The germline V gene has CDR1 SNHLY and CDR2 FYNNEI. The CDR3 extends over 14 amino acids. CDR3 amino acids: CASSEQGSNTEAFF. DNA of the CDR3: TGTGCCAGCAGTGAACAGGGCTCGAACACTGAAGCTTTCTTT.

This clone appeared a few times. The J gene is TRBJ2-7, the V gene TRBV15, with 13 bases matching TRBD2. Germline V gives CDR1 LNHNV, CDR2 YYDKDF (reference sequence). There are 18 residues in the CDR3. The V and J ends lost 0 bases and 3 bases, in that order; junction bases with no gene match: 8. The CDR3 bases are TGTGCCACCAGCAGAGATAAAGGACTAGCGGGGGCCGACTACGAGCAGTACTTC. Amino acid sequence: CATSRDKGLAGADYEQYF.

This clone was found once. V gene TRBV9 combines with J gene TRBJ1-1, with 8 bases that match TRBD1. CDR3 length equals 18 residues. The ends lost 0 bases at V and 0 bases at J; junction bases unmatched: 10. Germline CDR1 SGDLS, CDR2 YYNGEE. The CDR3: CASSVASGDRGVNTEAFF. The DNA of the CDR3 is TGTGCCAGCAGCGTAGCTAGTGGAGACAGGGGTGTGAACACTGAAGCTTTCTTT.

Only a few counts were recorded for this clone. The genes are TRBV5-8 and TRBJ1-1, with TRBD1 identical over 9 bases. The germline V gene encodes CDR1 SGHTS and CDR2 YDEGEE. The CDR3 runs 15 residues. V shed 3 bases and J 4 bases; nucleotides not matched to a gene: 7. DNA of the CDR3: TGTGCCAGCAGCTCGGGACAGGGACAGCGCACTGAAGCTTTCTTT. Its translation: CASSSGQGQRTEAFF.

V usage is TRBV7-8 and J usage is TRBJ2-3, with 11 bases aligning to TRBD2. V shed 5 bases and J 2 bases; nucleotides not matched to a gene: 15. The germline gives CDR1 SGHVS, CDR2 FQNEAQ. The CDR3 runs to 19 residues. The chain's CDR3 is CASSHSGGAGMGLTDTQYF. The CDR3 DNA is TGTGCCAGCAGCCATAGCGGGGGGGCTGGTATGGGGCTCACAGATACGCAGTATTTT. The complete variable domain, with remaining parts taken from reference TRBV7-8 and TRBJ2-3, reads GAGVSQSPRYKVAKRGQDVALRCDPISGHVSLFWYQQALGQGPEFLTYFQNEAQLDKSGLPSDRFFAERPEGSVSTLKIQRTQQEDSAVYLCASSHSGGAGMGLTDTQYFGPGTRLTVL.

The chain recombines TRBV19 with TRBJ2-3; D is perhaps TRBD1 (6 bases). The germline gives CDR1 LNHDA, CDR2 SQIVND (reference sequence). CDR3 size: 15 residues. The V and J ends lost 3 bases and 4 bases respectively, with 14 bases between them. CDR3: CASSMGAGVADTQYF. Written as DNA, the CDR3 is TGTGCCAGTAGTATGGGGGCAGGGGTAGCAGATACGCAGTATTTT.

Here the CDR3 reads CASSLGLGSWYEQYF. The CDR3 DNA sequence: TGCGCCAGCAGCTTGGGGTTGGGGAGTTGGTACGAGCAGTACTTC. V and J are TRBV5-1 and TRBJ2-7, with D perhaps TRBD2 (5 bases). V shed 0 bases and J shed 4 bases, with 14 bases lying between them. CDR3 size: 15 residues. Germline CDR1 is SGHRS and CDR2 is YFSETQ. The variable domain in full, completed from reference TRBV5-1 and TRBJ2-7, reads KAGVTQTPRYLIKTRGQQVTLSCSPISGHRSVSWYQQTPGQGLQFLFEYFSETQRNKGNFPGRFSGRQFSNSRSEMNVSTLELGDSALYLCASSLGLGSWYEQYFGPGTRLTVT.

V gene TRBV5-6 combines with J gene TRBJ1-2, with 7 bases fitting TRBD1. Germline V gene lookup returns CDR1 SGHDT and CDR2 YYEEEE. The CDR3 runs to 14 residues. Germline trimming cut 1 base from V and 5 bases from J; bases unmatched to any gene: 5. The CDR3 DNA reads TGTGCCAGCAGCTTGCCCCCACAGGGGTATGGCTACACCTTC. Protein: CASSLPPQGYGYTF.